The T cell receptor (beta chain) under discussion was sequenced for a study of blood T cells in healthy people across ages. Findings and limits, study-wide: Diversity was estimated from one million T cells, and these estimates were considered underestimates. Roughly linearly, TCR beta diversity per million T cells fell as age increased.

A J-beta primer mix and a sample-barcoded 5' primer were used in a second PCR of roughly 6 to 11 cycles. Sequencing of every sample gave 2.5 million or more CDR3-containing paired-end reads. TCRdb redid the calling of the 5' RACE reads with MiXCR, one entry per CDR3 protein. This sample carries 850,000 or so distinct CDR3 sequences, around 30% of them seen once, and the ten largest clones take roughly a sixth. This clonotype was counted many times. What it binds is not known. The CDR3 is 16 amino acids. V lost 5 bases, J lost 0 bases, and 16 bases lay in between. The germline CDR1 and CDR2 sequences are SGHTA and FQGNSA.

The source of this sequence is a woman of 80 years or more in good health. V usage is TRBV7-2 and J usage is TRBJ1-1, with a possible D match to TRBD1 (6 bases). Material for sequencing was blood. Here the CDR3 reads CASSPRQAYMNTEAFF. CDR3 DNA: TGTGCCAGCAGCCCACGACAGGCCTACATGAACACTGAAGCTTTCTTT.